The 28 T cell receptor beta chains listed next were all sequenced from one sample in a study of blood T cells in healthy people across ages. The authors ran a second PCR of roughly 7 to 11 cycles using a sample-barcoded 5' primer and a J-beta primer mix. TCRdb re-analysed the 5' RACE reads in MiXCR, keeping a single row per CDR3 protein. The repertoire holds approximately 960,000 distinct CDR3 sequences, with about 28% as singletons. These sequences were also reported in another study, on T cells of mothers and their children.

Sequenced: blood. Receptors were obtained from a woman aged 40 to 55 in good health.

This clonotype showed up many times. The chain is built from TRBV12-3 or TRBV12-4 and TRBJ1-1; 9 bases are a match to TRBD1. The CDR3 runs 14 residues. J gave up 4 bases and V 6 bases, and 6 bases lay outside the gene matches. CDR3 nucleotides: TGTGCCAGCAGCTCACGGACAGGGGCCACTGAAGCTTTCTTT. It translates to CASSSRTGATEAFF.

In this sample, this clonotype turned up many times. The chain carries TRBV10-3 and TRBJ2-5; TRBD1 is a possible D gene (6 bases). The assigned J gene may be wrong: the sequence end matches TRBJ2-7 better. CDR1 is ENHRY, CDR2 SYGVKD, per germline. The CDR3 has 13 residues. CDR3 residues: CAISVTGKGEQYF. CDR3 nucleotide sequence: TGTGCCATCAGTGTCACAGGGAAGGGCGAGCAGTACTTC.

Details on this clonotype: Given a much more abundant clone one base away, this may be a read error. This rearrangement joins TRBV7-3 to TRBJ2-1; TRBD2 might be the D (7 bases). The J call may be wrong; the DNA end is better matched by TRBJ2-7. CDR3 length: 16 residues. Germline loops: CDR1 SGHTA, CDR2 FQGTGA. This chain's CDR3 is CASSPTRGGTYNEQYF. CDR3 coding DNA: TGTGCCAGCAGCCCCACTAGGGGGGGCACCTACAATGAGCAGTACTTC.

This clonotype was counted a few times. The rearrangement joins TRBV6-5 to TRBJ1-2; D ambiguous. V was pared by 0 bases and J by 3 bases, with 11 bases between. The length of the CDR3 is 15 residues. The germline V gene encodes CDR1 MNHEY and CDR2 SVGAGI. The CDR3 sequence is CASSYSSWADYGYTF. CDR3 sequence (DNA): TGTGCCAGCAGTTACTCGAGCTGGGCAGACTATGGCTACACCTTC.

This clonotype has a handful of counts. CDR3 residues: CASRPTGVRTEAFF. CDR3 in DNA: TGTGCCAGCAGACCGACAGGGGTGAGGACTGAAGCTTTCTTT. The rearrangement uses TRBV7-2 and TRBJ1-1; 8 nucleotides match TRBD1. This CDR3 spans 14 amino acids. J gave up 5 bases and V 6 bases, and 8 bases lay outside the gene matches. The V gene's germline CDR1 is SGHTA and CDR2 FQGNSA.

As regards this clonotype: A read error is possible here, since a much larger clone lies one base away. The V call is TRBV10-3, the J call TRBJ2-5; 11 bases map to TRBD1. Germline CDR1 reads ENHRY; CDR2 reads SYGVKD. There are 16 residues in the CDR3. In nucleotides, the CDR3 is TGTACCATCAGTTCGCCGGACAGGGGGCCACAAGAGACCCAGTACTTC. Amino acid sequence: CTISSPDRGPQETQYF.

The table lists this clonotype with many counts. The chain joins TRBV7-6 to TRBJ2-1; TRBD1 might be the D (6 bases). Trimming removed 1 base from V and 5 bases from J, with 12 bases in between. Germline values: CDR1 SGHVS, CDR2 FNYEAQ. CDR3 length: 15 amino acids. The CDR3 coding sequence is TGTGCCAGCAGCTTAGAGGGGGTATCAAACAATGAGCAGTTCTTC. Translating it yields CASSLEGVSNNEQFF. The full variable domain, its missing parts supplied by reference TRBV7-6 and TRBJ2-1, is GAGVSQSPRYKVTKRGQDVALRCDPISGHVSLYWYRQALGQGPEFLTYFNYEAQQDKSGLPNDRFSAERPEGSISTLTIQRTEQRDSAMYRCASSLEGVSNNEQFFGPGTRLTVL.

The sample holds a few counts of this clonotype. The J gene is TRBJ2-1, the V gene TRBV5-1; D remains ambiguous. This CDR3 spans 15 amino acids. The germline gives CDR1 SGHRS, CDR2 YFSETQ. V gave up 0 bases and J gave up 1 base, with 8 bases separating them. This CDR3 reads CASSLVVDSYNEQFF. The CDR3, as DNA: TGCGCCAGCAGCTTGGTCGTGGATTCCTACAATGAGCAGTTCTTC.

The rearrangement links TRBV19 to TRBJ2-7; 9 bases are shared with TRBD2. The end of the DNA is better explained by TRBJ2-5, so the J call may be wrong. Germline V lookup: CDR1 LNHDA, CDR2 SQIVND (reference sequence). There are 18 residues in the CDR3. CDR3 sequence reads: CASSIGGLANSRGETQYF. The CDR3 DNA follows: TGTGCCAGTAGTATAGGCGGACTAGCGAACTCCCGCGGAGAGACCCAGTACTTC.

This clonotype has just a few counts. The genes are TRBV20-1 and TRBJ1-2; D possibly corresponds to TRBD1 (6 bases). Trimming removed 0 bases from V and 8 bases from J, with 19 bases in between. Germline-derived CDR1 and CDR2 are DFQATT and SNEGSKA (reference sequence). The CDR3 is made up of 15 amino acids. CDR3 DNA sequence: TGCAGTGCTAGAGACTTCGCACAGGGTTGGGGCGGCTACACCTTC. Encoded protein: CSARDFAQGWGGYTF.

There are a few counts of this clonotype. The V call is TRBV5-1, the J call TRBJ2-1; 11 bases are a match to TRBD2. The CDR3 has 19 residues. CDR1 is SGHRS, CDR2 YFSETQ, per germline. V trimming: 0 bases; J trimming: 6 bases; junction bases outside the gene matches: 14. CDR3 region: CASSLGLAGGRPAPNEQFF. The CDR3 nucleotides read TGCGCCAGCAGCTTGGGGCTAGCGGGGGGACGCCCCGCTCCCAATGAGCAGTTCTTC.

There are a few counts of this clonotype. A read error may account for a junction end that differs from germline. The V and J genes are TRBV7-2 and TRBJ1-4; 11 bases fit TRBD1. This CDR3 spans 15 amino acids. Germline CDR1 and CDR2: SGHTA and FQGNSA. CDR3 amino acids: CVSSPRTGGIEKLFF. CDR3 in DNA: TGTGTCAGCAGCCCACGGACAGGGGGCATTGAAAAACTGTTTTTT.

This sequence joins TRBV7-2 and TRBJ1-2; 8 nucleotides align to TRBD1. Germline values: CDR1 SGHTA, CDR2 FQGNSA. Losses at the gene ends were 6 bases for V and 8 bases for J; bases not matched to a gene: 14. The CDR3 sequence is 15 residues long. The CDR3 spells CASSYGGQGRLGYTF. In DNA, the CDR3 is TGTGCCAGCAGTTATGGCGGACAGGGACGGTTGGGCTACACCTTC.

The chain employs TRBV5-4 and TRBJ2-7; 7 nucleotides agree with TRBD1. The CDR3 has 14 residues. Germline V gives CDR1 SGHNT, CDR2 YYREEE (reference sequence). J was trimmed by 5 bases and V by 4 bases; bases with no gene match: 9. CDR3 DNA sequence: TGTGCCAGCAGCCTTGACAGGGTTGAGGACGAGCAGTACTTC. As protein: CASSLDRVEDEQYF.

This clonotype showed up just a few times. CDR3 in DNA: TGCAGCGTTGTTTGGGGCGGGGGGAAGTTTTCTGGAAAACTGTTTTTT. Translation gives CSVVWGGGKFSGKLFF. This sequence joins TRBV29-1 and TRBJ1-4, with a weak D call TRBD1 (5 bases). Per germline, CDR1 SQVTM and CDR2 ANQGSEA. Trimming removed 4 bases at V and 10 bases at J, with 25 bases between. This CDR3 has 16 amino acids.

This clonotype was counted at least ten times. V is TRBV12-3 or TRBV12-4 and J is TRBJ1-2, with a weak D call TRBD1 (6 bases). The CDR3 is made up of 13 amino acids. Trimming took off 9 bases at V and 2 bases at J, with 13 bases between the two ends. The DNA of the CDR3 is TGTGCCAGTACAGGGAATCCCAACTATGGCTACACCTTC. Its translation is CASTGNPNYGYTF.

This clonotype was seen a handful of times. V is TRBV5-5 and J is TRBJ2-7; either TRBD1 or TRBD2 may fit D (5 bases each). Trimming shortened V by 3 bases and J by 7 bases, and 26 bases separated the two germline ends. CDR1 and CDR2 (germline): SGHKS, YYEKEE (reference sequence). The length of the CDR3 is 17 residues. In DNA form, the CDR3 reads TGTGCCAGCAGCTACCCCTCGGGGACGAGCAAAATGGAGGAGCAGTACTTC. It encodes CASSYPSGTSKMEEQYF.

This clonotype was counted many times. V is TRBV2 and J is TRBJ2-7; 7 bases fit TRBD2. After removal of 4 bases from V and 3 bases from J, the junction contained 9 bases not matched to a gene. Germline CDR1 reads SNHLY; CDR2 reads FYNNEI. The CDR3 is made up of 15 amino acids. CDR3 protein: CASSVYRRTSYEQYF. In DNA, the CDR3 is TGTGCCAGCAGTGTTTATCGACGGACTAGCTACGAGCAGTACTTC.

Ten or more counts support this clonotype. V gene TRBV14 combines with J gene TRBJ2-7; unclear D gene. The CDR3 is made up of 12 amino acids. Trimming pared 3 bases from V and 6 bases from J, leaving 9 bases between. Germline V gene data show CDR1 as SGHDN and CDR2 as FVKESK. Written as DNA, the CDR3 is TGTGCCAGCAGCCATTCCAGCGCCGAGCAGTACTTC. Amino acid sequence: CASSHSSAEQYF.

This clonotype was counted only a few times. V gene TRBV2 combines with J gene TRBJ2-7; 8 nucleotides agree with TRBD1. This CDR3 region has 15 residues. Germline V CDR1 and CDR2: SNHLY, FYNNEI. Losses at the gene ends were 4 bases for V and 5 bases for J; bases not matched to a gene: 10. The CDR3 nucleotides read TGTGCCAGCAGTGCAGGGGGCGGGCCCCTTAACGAGCAGTACTTC. Translation: CASSAGGGPLNEQYF.

As DNA, the CDR3 is TGCGCCAGCAGCGAATCCGGGACCCTTTTCAGCTCCTACAATGAGCAGTTCTTC. This translates into CASSESGTLFSSYNEQFF. The gene calls are TRBV4-1 and TRBJ2-1; D is tentatively TRBD1 or TRBD2 (5 bases each). Trimming took 5 bases from V and 0 from J, leaving 20 bases between them. This CDR3 is 18 amino acids long. CDR1 and CDR2 (germline): MGHRA, YSYEKL.

This clonotype was picked up many times. The V call is TRBV20-1, the J call TRBJ2-3; D ambiguous. Trimming left V 3 bases short and J 8 bases short, with 15 bases between. The CDR3 loop spans 13 amino acids. The V gene's germline CDR1 is DFQATT and CDR2 SNEGSKA (reference sequence). The CDR3 nucleotides read TGCAGTGCTAGCCTTACACCGGTTGGTACGCAGTATTTT. Its protein is CSASLTPVGTQYF.

This clonotype was found many times. This rearrangement joins TRBV4-1 to TRBJ1-4, with 7 bases identical to TRBD1. The CDR3 is 14 amino acids. After removal of 4 bases from V and 8 bases from J, the junction contained 7 bases not matched to a gene. CDR1 is MGHRA, CDR2 YSYEKL, per germline. The CDR3 DNA follows: TGCGCCAGCAGCCTAATTACAGGGGTCGAAAAACTGTTTTTT. Its translation is CASSLITGVEKLFF.

The CDR3 DNA sequence: TGTGCCAGCAGTTACTCGTACTCCTCCACCTACAATGAGCAGTTCTTC. Amino acids: CASSYSYSSTYNEQFF. The rearrangement uses TRBV6-5 and TRBJ2-1; D is unresolved. Germline V gene data show CDR1 as MNHEY and CDR2 as SVGAGI. V was cut by 0 bases and J by 2 bases, with 11 bases left in between. The CDR3 length is 16 residues.

This chain links TRBV12-3 or TRBV12-4 with TRBJ1-1; possible D gene TRBD1, 6 bases. The V and J ends lost 5 bases and 1 base respectively, with 20 bases between them. The CDR3 has 17 residues. The CDR3 spells CASSPTNYRAGNTEAFF. CDR3 DNA sequence: TGTGCCAGCAGTCCTACCAACTACAGGGCTGGGAACACTGAAGCTTTCTTT.

The CDR3, as DNA: TGTGCCAGCAGTTTTGATCCCAGGGCCTACGAGCAGTACTTC. This gives the protein CASSFDPRAYEQYF. This chain uses TRBV27 with TRBJ2-7; D is possibly TRBD1 (5 bases). This CDR3 has 14 residues. CDR1 MNHEY and CDR2 SMNVEV come from the germline V gene (reference sequence). V shed 3 bases and J shed 2 bases, with 11 bases lying between them.

This clonotype has more than one count but fewer than ten. This rearrangement joins TRBV29-1 to TRBJ2-5, with 9 bases identical to TRBD1. The germline CDR1 and CDR2 sequences are SQVTM and ANQGSEA. The CDR3 length is 15 residues. The junction had 10 bases not matched to a gene; V was cut back by 6 bases and J by 2 bases. CDR3 in amino acids: CSVGGGQGPQETQYF. CDR3 nucleotide sequence: TGCAGCGTAGGAGGGGGACAGGGCCCTCAAGAGACCCAGTACTTC.

About this clonotype itself: This may be a read error, as it is one base from a much larger clone. The chain uses TRBV9 and TRBJ2-1, with a tentative D call TRBD1 (6 bases). There are 15 residues in the CDR3. Germline V gene data show CDR1 as SGDLS and CDR2 as YYNGEE. Trimming left V 4 bases short and J 6 bases short, with 17 bases between. The CDR3 reads CASSRAPAGVNEQFF. DNA for the CDR3: TGTGCCAGCAGCCGAGCCCCGGCAGGGGTCAATGAGCAGTTCTTC.